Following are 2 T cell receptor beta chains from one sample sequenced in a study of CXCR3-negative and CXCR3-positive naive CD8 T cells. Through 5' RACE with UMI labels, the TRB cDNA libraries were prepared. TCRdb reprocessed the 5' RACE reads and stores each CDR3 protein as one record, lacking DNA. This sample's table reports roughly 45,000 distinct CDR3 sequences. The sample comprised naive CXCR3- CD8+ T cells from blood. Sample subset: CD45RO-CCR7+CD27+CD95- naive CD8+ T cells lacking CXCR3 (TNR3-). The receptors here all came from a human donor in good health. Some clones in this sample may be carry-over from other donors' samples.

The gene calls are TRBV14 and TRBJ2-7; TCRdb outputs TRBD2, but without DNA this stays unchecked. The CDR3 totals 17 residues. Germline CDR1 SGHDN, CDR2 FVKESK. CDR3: CASSQGLAKRVSYEQYF.

This CDR3 is CSVEDPLGTGTYNEQFF. V usage is TRBV29-1 and J usage is TRBJ2-1; as DNA is missing, the TRBD1 call by TCRdb cannot be tested. This CDR3 region has 17 residues. Germline V lookup: CDR1 SQVTM, CDR2 ANQGSEA.